Listed below are T cell receptor beta chains from one sample, sequenced in a study of follicular helper T cells after annual influenza vaccination. Clones were sequenced by immunoSEQ multiplex PCR, and TCRdb holds only the in-frame ones, with some missing. Of several thousand clones in the sample, 80% are singletons; the top ten hold 2.5% to 3.5%. The sequencing used CXCR5+ CD38- circulating T follicular helper cells from blood, collected on the day of influenza vaccination. Receptors were obtained from an adult who received the influenza vaccine. Each CDR3 is given with its conserved first and last residue. Fields, in order: V gene, J gene, D gene, clone size, CDR3 protein, CDR3 DNA. The D gene is left open where the match is weak. Size is stated for part of the rows, as once, few or many counts, or as a class when the clone is expanded.

v_gene: TRBV7-8
j_gene: TRBJ1-6
d_gene: NA
abundance: NA
CDR3aa: CASSNRGIHPLHF
CDR3nt: TGTGCCAGCAGCAACCGGGGGATTCACCCCCTCCACTTT

v_gene: TRBV29-1
j_gene: TRBJ1-4
d_gene: TRBD1
abundance: NA
CDR3aa: CSVRTGKGEKLFF
CDR3nt: TGCAGCGTTAGGACAGGGAAAGGCGAAAAACTGTTTTTT

v_gene: TRBV7-2
j_gene: TRBJ2-5
d_gene: NA
abundance: NA
CDR3aa: CASSRRDRPTGETQYF
CDR3nt: TGTGCCAGCAGCCGACGGGACCGACCGACTGGCGAGACCCAGTACTTC

v_gene: TRBV10-1
j_gene: TRBJ2-2
d_gene: TRBD1
abundance: NA
CDR3aa: CASIYLDRGIGELFF
CDR3nt: TGCGCCAGCATCTACCTGGACAGGGGCATCGGGGAGCTGTTTTTT

v_gene: TRBV11-2
j_gene: TRBJ2-7
d_gene: TRBD1
abundance: NA
CDR3aa: CASSSTGAYEQYF
CDR3nt: TGTGCCAGCAGCTCGACAGGGGCCTACGAGCAGTACTTC

v_gene: TRBV29-1
j_gene: TRBJ2-2
d_gene: NA
abundance: NA
CDR3aa: CSVAQPMAGELFF
CDR3nt: TGCAGCGTTGCACAACCTATGGCCGGGGAGCTGTTTTTT

v_gene: TRBV28
j_gene: TRBJ2-4
d_gene: TRBD1
abundance: NA
CDR3aa: CASSSYGQGRAKNIQYF
CDR3nt: TGTGCCAGCAGTTCTTACGGACAGGGGAGGGCCAAAAACATTCAGTACTTC

v_gene: TRBV19
j_gene: TRBJ1-1
d_gene: NA
abundance: NA
CDR3aa: CASSVRGSTEAFF
CDR3nt: TGTGCCAGTAGTGTACGGGGGAGCACTGAAGCTTTCTTT

v_gene: TRBV29-1
j_gene: TRBJ1-3
d_gene: NA
abundance: NA
CDR3aa: CSAFNGNTIYF
CDR3nt: TGCAGCGCCTTCAACGGAAACACCATATATTTT

v_gene: TRBV11-2
j_gene: TRBJ2-7
d_gene: NA
abundance: NA
CDR3aa: CASSLPSTYEQYF
CDR3nt: TGTGCCAGCAGCTTACCCTCTACCTACGAGCAGTACTTC

v_gene: TRBV7-2
j_gene: TRBJ2-5
d_gene: NA
abundance: NA
CDR3aa: CASSFRALGETQYF
CDR3nt: TGTGCCAGCAGCTTCCGGGCTTTGGGGGAGACCCAGTACTTC

v_gene: TRBV19
j_gene: TRBJ1-5
d_gene: NA
abundance: NA
CDR3aa: CASSIRFKQPQHF
CDR3nt: TGTGCCAGTAGTATCCGGTTTAAGCAGCCCCAGCATTTT

v_gene: TRBV4-2
j_gene: TRBJ2-5
d_gene: NA
abundance: NA
CDR3aa: CASSSQGEVTSGVQETQYF
CDR3nt: TGTGCCAGCAGCTCACAGGGGGAGGTGACTAGCGGAGTCCAAGAGACCCAGTACTTC

v_gene: TRBV7-7
j_gene: TRBJ2-7
d_gene: NA
abundance: NA
CDR3aa: CASSFQTGSEQYF
CDR3nt: TGTGCTAGCAGCTTTCAGACAGGCTCGGAACAGTACTTC

v_gene: TRBV29-1
j_gene: TRBJ2-4
d_gene: NA
abundance: NA
CDR3aa: CSVEIQGYAKNIQYF
CDR3nt: TGCAGCGTTGAAATCCAGGGGTACGCCAAAAACATTCAGTACTTC

v_gene: TRBV10-3
j_gene: TRBJ2-3
d_gene: NA
abundance: NA
CDR3aa: CAISERVTDTQYF
CDR3nt: TGTGCCATCTCGGAGCGGGTCACAGATACGCAGTATTTT

v_gene: TRBV28
j_gene: TRBJ2-2
d_gene: NA
abundance: NA
CDR3aa: CASSLSTGELFF
CDR3nt: TGTGCCAGCAGTTTATCCACCGGGGAGCTGTTTTTT

v_gene: TRBV9
j_gene: TRBJ2-4
d_gene: TRBD2
abundance: NA
CDR3aa: CASSGLSSGRGAKNIQYF
CDR3nt: TGTGCCAGCAGCGGACTTTCTAGCGGGAGAGGGGCCAAAAACATTCAGTACTTC

v_gene: TRBV4-1
j_gene: TRBJ2-1
d_gene: NA
abundance: NA
CDR3aa: CASSPTSRSYNEQFF
CDR3nt: TGCGCCAGCAGCCCCACTAGCCGATCCTACAATGAGCAGTTCTTC

v_gene: TRBV5-4
j_gene: TRBJ1-2
d_gene: NA
abundance: large
CDR3aa: CASSLGQGGVYGYTF
CDR3nt: TGTGCCAGCAGCTTGGGGCAGGGCGGGGTCTATGGCTACACCTTC

v_gene: TRBV30
j_gene: TRBJ1-3
d_gene: NA
abundance: NA
CDR3aa: CAWSAPRHSGNTIYF
CDR3nt: TGTGCCTGGAGTGCCCCAAGACACTCTGGAAACACCATATATTTT

v_gene: TRBV10-1
j_gene: TRBJ1-1
d_gene: NA
abundance: NA
CDR3aa: CATTAVTEAFF
CDR3nt: TGCGCCACGACAGCCGTTACTGAAGCTTTCTTT

v_gene: TRBV4-1
j_gene: TRBJ1-1
d_gene: NA
abundance: NA
CDR3aa: CASSRRGSGVNTEAFF
CDR3nt: TGCGCCAGCAGTCGAAGGGGCTCCGGCGTGAACACTGAAGCTTTCTTT

v_gene: TRBV30
j_gene: TRBJ1-5
d_gene: NA
abundance: NA
CDR3aa: CACGDPNQPQHF
CDR3nt: TGTGCCTGTGGGGACCCAAATCAGCCCCAGCATTTT

v_gene: TRBV27
j_gene: TRBJ2-1
d_gene: NA
abundance: NA
CDR3aa: CASSLSSVIGEQFF
CDR3nt: TGTGCCAGCAGTTTGAGCTCAGTTATCGGTGAGCAGTTCTTC

v_gene: TRBV2
j_gene: TRBJ1-4
d_gene: TRBD1
abundance: few
CDR3aa: CASSLTGGKEKLFF
CDR3nt: TGTGCCAGCAGTTTGACAGGGGGGAAGGAAAAACTGTTTTTT

v_gene: TRBV27
j_gene: TRBJ1-4
d_gene: NA
abundance: NA
CDR3aa: CAGSLKGRGEKLFF
CDR3nt: TGTGCCGGCAGTTTAAAGGGGAGGGGGGAAAAACTGTTTTTT

v_gene: TRBV6-5
j_gene: TRBJ1-5
d_gene: NA
abundance: NA
CDR3aa: CASSHRQEGQPQHF
CDR3nt: TGTGCCAGCAGTCACAGACAGGAAGGTCAGCCCCAGCATTTT

v_gene: TRBV19
j_gene: TRBJ1-3
d_gene: TRBD1
abundance: NA
CDR3aa: CASRVRSGRGSSGNTIYF
CDR3nt: TGTGCCAGTAGGGTCCGGTCTGGCAGGGGGAGCTCTGGAAACACCATATATTTT

v_gene: TRBV6-6
j_gene: TRBJ1-5
d_gene: TRBD1
abundance: NA
CDR3aa: CASSDRGNQPQHF
CDR3nt: TGTGCCAGCAGTGACAGGGGCAATCAGCCCCAGCATTTT

v_gene: TRBV7-9
j_gene: TRBJ2-1
d_gene: TRBD2
abundance: NA
CDR3aa: CASSLGLAGGNEQFF
CDR3nt: TGTGCCAGCAGCTTAGGGCTAGCGGGAGGGAATGAGCAGTTCTTC

v_gene: TRBV7-2
j_gene: TRBJ1-5
d_gene: NA
abundance: NA
CDR3aa: CASSLNQGNNQPQHF
CDR3nt: TGTGCCAGCAGCTTAAATCAGGGAAACAATCAGCCCCAGCATTTT